This T cell receptor (beta chain) is drawn from a study of blood T cell repertoires in COVID-19 (dated by TCRdb to between 2020 and 2021). With regard to the full study: The collaborator samples originated in the United States, Italy and Spain and spanned the acute and convalescent phases of COVID-19. Subjects who had been exposed to COVID-19, were actively infected with it, or had recovered from it provided the deeply sampled blood TCRbeta repertoires that made up the dataset. The samples were drawn from two sources: the first 160 participants of the ongoing ImmuneRACE study, and over 1,000 subjects contributed by 6 global collaborators. A de-identified subject ID, COVID-19 status, age in years and sex were almost always included in the sample metadata. Where HLA class I and class II types were available, the types were taken from metadata supplied by the sample provider, not from assay-based typing. The repertoires were released in a freely available public database intended as a resource for research on the immune response to SARS-CoV-2. The material from the prospective study consisted of cDNA or gDNA derived from T cells, B-cell-depleted T cells, or PBMCs. General study outcomes and caveats: The amount of clinical and demographic metadata varied by source and participant and was provided uncurated.

Including the terminal cysteine and phenylalanine, the CDR3 comprises 16 residues. Only the CDR3 DNA stays, 48 bases, in frame from base 1. Based on the germline V gene, the CDR1 and CDR2 sequences are MNHEY and SVGAGI. V drops 0 bases and J drops 4 bases, leaving 15 bases in between. The collaborating institutions used their own protocols to collect whole blood in K2EDTA tubes. For TCRbeta analysis, collaborator samples were shipped as frozen whole blood, as isolated PBMCs, or as DNA extracted from either sample type. This clone appeared a single time. What this receptor recognizes is not known. No clone much larger than this one lies a single base away; base qualities are absent. The immunoSEQ Assay, a bias-controlled multiplex PCR, was used to amplify TCRbeta CDR3 regions from genomic DNA. Per the original workflow: The number of nucleated cells in each sample was estimated from the amplification of reference gene primers within the assay. To quantify the absolute abundance of each unique TCRbeta CDR3 rearrangement, sequence reads were collapsed and filtered. Productive Simpson clonality was computed per sample as the square root of Simpson's diversity index over productive rearrangements. TCRdb retrieved this table from immuneACCESS and kept in-frame rearrangements only. Not all clones are present; in checked studies, unresolved V genes account for under half, and no reason is known for the remainder. The DNA was the basis for D and trimming; V, J and clone size are from that table. This sample comprises under 30,000 clones, roughly 87% of them detected only once. Of the sample, about a tenth is held by the ten largest clones.

The chain was built from TRBV6-5 and TRBJ1-1; the D gene cannot be resolved reliably. This sequence was found in a human donor in a cohort sampled during active COVID-19. The source material was peripheral blood. At the DNA level, the sequence is TGTGCCAGCAGTTACTCGAGTGTGGTCGGGAGCACTGAAGCTTTCTTT. This encodes CASSYSSVVGSTEAFF.